Below, 32 T cell receptor beta chains from the same sample are listed, as sequenced in a study of shared clonotypes between healthy human individuals. The protocol was immunoSEQ multiplex PCR, while the TCRdb copy is restricted to in-frame clones and leaves out a portion. This sample has about 490,000 clones, with 60% to 80% found just once. Material: PBMCs. These receptors were taken from a woman aged 40 to 55 in good health. Some clones in this sample may be carry-over from other donors' samples.

The chain links TRBV18 to TRBJ2-7; perhaps TRBD2 as D (6 bases). The CDR3 extends over 12 amino acids. The germline V gene encodes CDR1 KGHSH and CDR2 LQKENI. Deletions cut 4 bases from V and 5 bases from J, with 9 bases between. In DNA form, the CDR3 reads TGTGCCAGCTCACTGGGAGGACACGAGCAGTACTTC. Protein sequence: CASSLGGHEQYF.

The gene calls are TRBV7-9 and TRBJ1-1, with a weak D call TRBD1 (5 bases). The ends were cut back, 3 bases at V and 1 base at J, with 12 bases in the middle. CDR1 is SEHNR, CDR2 FQNEAQ, per germline (reference sequence). The CDR3 spans 15 residues. CDR3 loop: CASSFDRDRNTEAFF. In DNA form, the CDR3 reads TGTGCCAGCAGCTTTGACAGAGACAGGAACACTGAAGCTTTCTTT.

In this sample, this clone turned up a few times. The V and J genes are TRBV2 and TRBJ1-1, with D possibly matching TRBD1 (5 bases). The CDR3 totals 13 residues. Germline CDR1 SNHLY, CDR2 FYNNEI. Between the trimmed V and J ends, which lost 4 bases and 5 bases, there was a span of 11 bases. CDR3 residues: CASSVGDVTEAFF. For the CDR3, the DNA is TGTGCCAGCAGTGTTGGGGACGTGACTGAAGCTTTCTTT. The whole variable domain, filled in from reference TRBV2 and TRBJ1-1, reads EPEVTQTPSHQVTQMGQEVILRCVPISNHLYFYWYRQILGQKVEFLVSFYNNEISEKSEIFDDQFSVERPDGSNFTLKIRSTKLEDSAMYFCASSVGDVTEAFFGQGTRLTVV.

V usage is TRBV4-2 and J usage is TRBJ1-5, with 11 bases matching TRBD1. CDR1 is LGHNA and CDR2 is YNFKEQ in the germline V gene. The V segment lost 2 bases and the J segment 3 bases; nucleotides outside the gene matches: 6. CDR3 length: 17 amino acids. The CDR3 sequence: CASSQLGTGGSNQPQHF. The CDR3 DNA reads as TGTGCCAGCAGCCAACTTGGGACAGGGGGATCCAATCAGCCCCAGCATTTT.

CDR3 residues: CASRGQGPYEQYF. CDR3 sequence (DNA): TGTGCCAGCAGGGGACAGGGTCCCTACGAGCAGTACTTC. The chain is built from TRBV28 and TRBJ2-7, with 9 nucleotides matching TRBD1. Per germline, CDR1 MDHEN and CDR2 SYDVKM. The V gene end was trimmed by 6 bases and the J gene end by 2 bases; junction bases not matched to a gene: 2. The CDR3 covers 13 residues.

For this clone: A single base separates this from a much larger clone, so it may be a read error. CDR3 protein: CASGEGLNQPRHF. In DNA form, the CDR3 reads TGTGCCAGCGGGGAAGGGTTAAATCAGCCCCGGCATTTT. The V call is TRBV6-6, the J call TRBJ1-5; the D is unclear. CDR1 and CDR2 from the germline V gene are MNHNY and SVGAGI (reference sequence). The CDR3 has 13 residues.

V gene TRBV6-1 combines with J gene TRBJ2-5, with TRBD2 matching 12 bases. CDR3 length: 14 residues. Per germline, CDR1 MNHNS and CDR2 SASEGT. Losses at the gene ends were 4 bases for V and 4 bases for J; bases not matched to a gene: 1. CDR3 DNA: TGTGCCAGCAGTGCGGGACTAGCGGGAGAGACCCAGTACTTC. Translating it yields CASSAGLAGETQYF.

The gene calls are TRBV18 and TRBJ1-1, with D tentatively TRBD1 (5 bases). The length of the CDR3 is 14 residues. Trimming took off 3 bases at V and 1 base at J, with 9 bases between the two ends. Germline V CDR1 and CDR2: KGHSH, LQKENI. CDR3 residues: CASSPRQTNTEAFF. Written as DNA, the CDR3 is TGTGCCAGCTCACCGCGACAGACGAACACTGAAGCTTTCTTT.

CDR3 sequence: CASSLSDPPPQGVETQYF. The CDR3 DNA sequence: TGTGCCAGCAGTTTATCCGACCCACCCCCCCAAGGGGTAGAGACCCAGTACTTC. This chain joins TRBV28 and TRBJ2-5, with D possibly being TRBD1 (5 bases). CDR1 and CDR2 (germline): MDHEN, SYDVKM. CDR3 length equals 18 residues. The V end lost 1 base, the J end lost 4 bases, and 22 bases lay between the germline ends.

The CDR3 is CASSLGPGTDYGYTF. DNA of the CDR3: TGTGCCAGCAGCTTGGGTCCCGGGACAGACTATGGCTACACCTTC. The chain is built from TRBV5-4 and TRBJ1-2, with 7 bases aligning to TRBD1. Germline CDR1 reads SGHNT; CDR2 reads YYREEE (reference sequence). The CDR3 extends over 15 amino acids. V gave up 0 bases and J gave up 3 bases; unmatched junction bases: 5.

The V call is TRBV6-5, the J call TRBJ1-6; D remains unclear. Trimming pared 8 bases from V and 6 bases from J, leaving 11 bases between. Per germline, CDR1 MNHEY and CDR2 SVGAGI. CDR3 length equals 13 residues. In DNA, the CDR3 is TGTGCCAGCGGGAGGGAGGCTAATTCACCCCTCCACTTT. This encodes CASGREANSPLHF.

DNA for the CDR3: TGTGCCAGCAGCCCTGACAGGTTTGGGGCCAACGTCCTGACTTTC. Encoded protein: CASSPDRFGANVLTF. V and J are TRBV5-5 and TRBJ2-6; a possible D gene is TRBD1 (6 bases). There are 15 residues in the CDR3. Looked up from germline, CDR1 is SGHKS and CDR2 is YYEKEE (reference sequence). V lost 4 bases and J lost 3, with 11 bases in between.

The sample holds one count of this clone. The chain links TRBV6-1 to TRBJ1-1; D might be TRBD1 (5 bases). Trimming left V 3 bases short and J 3 bases short, with 14 bases between. This CDR3 spans 15 amino acids. CDR1 and CDR2 (germline): MNHNS, SASEGT. The CDR3 sequence is CASSEVGAADTEAFF. The CDR3 nucleotides are TGTGCCAGCAGTGAGGTAGGGGCTGCAGACACTGAAGCTTTCTTT.

The rearrangement links TRBV2 to TRBJ1-1; D might be TRBD1 (5 bases). Looked up from germline, CDR1 is SNHLY and CDR2 is FYNNEI. The CDR3 runs 14 residues. V lost 9 bases to trimming and J lost 0 bases, with 14 bases between them. The CDR3 bases are TGTGCCAGTACCTCTCAGGGTATGAACACTGAAGCTTTCTTT. Its protein is CASTSQGMNTEAFF. Using reference TRBV2 and TRBJ1-1 for the parts outside the CDR3, the full variable domain is EPEVTQTPSHQVTQMGQEVILRCVPISNHLYFYWYRQILGQKVEFLVSFYNNEISEKSEIFDDQFSVERPDGSNFTLKIRSTKLEDSAMYFCASTSQGMNTEAFFGQGTRLTVV.

This clone was seen once. The chain joins TRBV7-8 to TRBJ2-7; 7 bases are shared with TRBD2. The junction had 10 bases not matched to a gene; V was cut back by 5 bases and J by 3 bases. This CDR3 contains 15 residues. Germline CDR1 reads SGHVS; CDR2 reads FQNEAQ. The CDR3, as DNA: TGTGCCAGCAGCCTCCTCAGCGGGAATTTCTACGAGCAGTACTTC. It specifies CASSLLSGNFYEQYF. The variable domain in full, with the rest retrieved from reference TRBV7-8 and TRBJ2-7, is GAGVSQSPRYKVAKRGQDVALRCDPISGHVSLFWYQQALGQGPEFLTYFQNEAQLDKSGLPSDRFFAERPEGSVSTLKIQRTQQEDSAVYLCASSLLSGNFYEQYFGPGTRLTVT.

The chain combines TRBV5-1 with TRBJ2-5; 9 positions match TRBD1. Per the germline V gene, CDR1 is SGHRS and CDR2 is YFSETQ. The CDR3 is made up of 15 amino acids. J lost 5 bases, V lost 3 bases, and 8 bases had no gene match. This chain's CDR3 is CASSYQQGAGETQYF. DNA for the CDR3: TGCGCCAGCAGCTATCAACAGGGGGCCGGGGAGACCCAGTACTTC.

This clone came up many times. CDR3 in amino acids: CARLRPPVRAGELFF. DNA of the CDR3: TGTGCCAGACTTCGTCCTCCGGTTCGCGCCGGGGAGCTGTTTTTT. The chain recombines TRBV7-9 with TRBJ2-2; D ambiguous. Trimming cost V 9 bases and J 6 bases, with 20 bases left between them. CDR1 SEHNR and CDR2 FQNEAQ come from the germline V gene (reference sequence). The CDR3 totals 15 residues.

The chain recombines TRBV11-2 with TRBJ2-7; the match to TRBD2 covers 9 bases. CDR3 length: 17 residues. Germline CDR1 is SGHAT and CDR2 is FQNNGV. With 2 bases clipped from V and 3 bases from J, the junction kept 11 bases outside the gene matches. The CDR3 region is CASSLRGGLAGIYEQYF. The CDR3 bases are TGTGCCAGCAGCTTAAGAGGGGGCCTAGCGGGAATCTACGAGCAGTACTTC.

The chain is built from TRBV18 and TRBJ1-1; D ambiguous. The germline V and J ends were trimmed by 1 base and 2 bases, with 14 bases remaining between them. The CDR3 covers 16 residues. CDR1 is KGHSH, CDR2 LQKENI, per germline. The DNA for the CDR3 is TGTGCCAGCTCACCACGTGGCCACAACGCCAACACTGAAGCTTTCTTT. Encoded protein: CASSPRGHNANTEAFF.

This chain connects TRBV9 to TRBJ2-1; tentatively, D is TRBD1 or TRBD2 (6 bases each). The CDR3 extends over 15 amino acids. Germline CDR1 and CDR2: SGDLS and YYNGEE. V lost 0 bases and J 7 bases, leaving 14 bases between the germline ends. The CDR3 DNA sequence: TGTGCCAGCAGCGTAGAGGGGGGAGTAAGGAATGAGCAGTTCTTC. Its protein is CASSVEGGVRNEQFF.

This clone was seen only a few times. The rearrangement uses TRBV5-1 and TRBJ2-7, with 7 bases matching TRBD1. Germline V lookup: CDR1 SGHRS, CDR2 YFSETQ. The CDR3 is 15 residues long. J was trimmed by 0 bases and V by 4 bases; bases with no gene match: 7. CDR3 sequence: CASSPRQGVSYEQYF. The DNA of the CDR3 is TGCGCCAGCAGCCCCCGACAGGGTGTCTCCTACGAGCAGTACTTC. Using reference TRBV5-1 and TRBJ2-7 for the parts outside the CDR3, the full variable domain is KAGVTQTPRYLIKTRGQQVTLSCSPISGHRSVSWYQQTPGQGLQFLFEYFSETQRNKGNFPGRFSGRQFSNSRSEMNVSTLELGDSALYLCASSPRQGVSYEQYFGPGTRLTVT.

The CDR3: CASSYESSGDEKLFF. The CDR3 DNA reads as TGTGCCAGCAGTTACGAAAGTTCGGGGGATGAAAAACTGTTTTTT. The chain couples TRBV6-5 to TRBJ1-4; weak D call: TRBD1 (5 bases). V was clipped by 2 bases and J by 6 bases, with 13 bases between them. Germline CDR1 and CDR2: MNHEY and SVGAGI. The CDR3 is 15 amino acids.

CDR3 nucleotide sequence: TGTGCCACCACCGTGCACTCCTACGAGCAGTACTTC. Protein: CATTVHSYEQYF. The chain recombines TRBV15 with TRBJ2-7; no definite D call. V was shortened by 7 bases and J by 0 bases, with 7 bases between the two germline ends. CDR1 is LNHNV, CDR2 YYDKDF, per germline (reference sequence). This CDR3 contains 12 residues.

This clone was observed a single time. This likely stems from a read error, as it lies one base from a far larger clone. The J gene is TRBJ1-1, the V gene TRBV13; D may be TRBD1 (5 bases). In germline, CDR1 is PRHDT, CDR2 FYEKMQ (reference sequence). This CDR3 spans 16 amino acids. Here the CDR3 reads CASGLFGAGLNTEAFF. DNA for the CDR3: TGTGCCAGCGGCTTATTCGGGGCAGGACTGAACACTGAAGCTTTCTTT.

The V call is TRBV7-9, the J call TRBJ1-4; D might be TRBD1 (5 bases). The germline V and J ends were trimmed by 1 base and 4 bases, with 7 bases remaining between them. The CDR3 loop spans 14 amino acids. CDR1 is SEHNR and CDR2 is FQNEAQ in the germline V gene (reference sequence). CDR3 protein: CASSLGGGNEKLFF. CDR3 sequence (DNA): TGTGCCAGCAGCTTAGGCGGGGGTAATGAAAAACTGTTTTTT. The variable domain in full, with the rest retrieved from reference TRBV7-9 and TRBJ1-4, is DTGVSQNPRHKITKRGQNVTFRCDPISEHNRLYWYRQTLGQGPEFLTYFQNEAQLEKSRLLSDRFSAERPKGSFSTLEIQRTEQGDSAMYLCASSLGGGNEKLFFGSGTQLSVL.

This chain joins TRBV4-2 and TRBJ2-5; D not resolved. Trimming left V 3 bases short and J 2 bases short, with 4 bases between. Germline V gives CDR1 LGHNA, CDR2 YNFKEQ. The CDR3 is made up of 12 amino acids. The CDR3: CASSQRQETQYF. DNA for the CDR3: TGTGCCAGCAGCCAGAGACAAGAGACCCAGTACTTC.

This sequence joins TRBV7-6 and TRBJ1-2; D is possibly TRBD1 (6 bases). Germline-derived CDR1 and CDR2 are SGHVS and FNYEAQ. This CDR3 is built from 13 residues. V lost 5 bases to trimming and J lost 3 bases, with 10 bases between them. The CDR3 bases are TGTGCCAGCAGCAAAGGACAGTACTATGGCTACACCTTC. Translated, it gives CASSKGQYYGYTF.

CDR3 sequence (DNA): TGTGCCAGCAGCGTAGCTCCGCGGCCCTACGAGCAGTACTTC. It specifies CASSVAPRPYEQYF. V and J are TRBV9 and TRBJ2-7; D gene uncertain. The CDR3 runs 14 residues. Between the trimmed V and J ends, which lost 0 bases and 2 bases, there was a span of 9 bases. Per the germline V gene, CDR1 is SGDLS and CDR2 is YYNGEE.

The V gene is TRBV5-6, the J gene TRBJ2-1; 9 bases fit TRBD1. Trimming removed 4 bases from V and 6 bases from J; junction bases left unmatched: 8. This CDR3 has 15 residues. Looked up from germline, CDR1 is SGHDT and CDR2 is YYEEEE. CDR3 sequence (DNA): TGTGCCAGCAGCCTACAGGGGGCGGGGGCCAATGAGCAGTTCTTC. This encodes CASSLQGAGANEQFF.

V gene TRBV11-2 combines with J gene TRBJ1-2; D remains unclear. Trimming stripped 5 bases from V and 4 bases from J, with 11 bases between. The length of the CDR3 is 13 residues. CDR1 is SGHAT and CDR2 is FQNNGV in the germline V gene. CDR3 bases: TGTGCCAGCAGCCCAAGGCCCGTCTATGGCTACACCTTC. Protein: CASSPRPVYGYTF.

This chain joins TRBV7-2 and TRBJ2-7; 10 bases match TRBD2. Trimming cost V 5 bases and J 1 base; bases outside gene matches: 5. Germline V CDR1 and CDR2: SGHTA, FQGNSA. The CDR3 covers 15 residues. The chain's CDR3 is CASSGERGGSYEQYF. In DNA, the CDR3 is TGTGCCAGCAGCGGGGAGCGGGGGGGATCCTACGAGCAGTACTTC.

This chain connects TRBV28 to TRBJ2-7; TRBD2 matches 9 bases. Trimming cost V 5 bases and J 2 bases; bases outside gene matches: 7. CDR1 and CDR2 from the germline V gene are MDHEN and SYDVKM. The CDR3 is made up of 15 amino acids. CDR3 amino acids: CASSPSGNGAYEQYF. In nucleotides, the CDR3 is TGTGCCAGCAGTCCTAGCGGGAATGGAGCCTACGAGCAGTACTTC.